The rows below give T cell receptor beta chains drawn from one sample of a study of blood T cell repertoires in COVID-19. Only in-frame clones appear in the TCRdb table, and some are missing; sequencing was by immunoSEQ multiplex PCR. This table has fewer than 300,000 clones, just over 85% appearing once. Sequencing used PBMCs or T cells enriched from blood (not recorded which). All receptors come from a man aged 18 to 29 who had recovered from COVID-19. CDR3s include the opening cysteine and the closing phenylalanine or tryptophan. A D gene is named only where the DNA matches it firmly. Rows may omit the clone size; those that give it use once, few, many or a size class.

cdr3_nt cdr3_aa v_call d_call clone_size j_call
TGTGCCAGTAACGCCGCGGAGGGTTACGGCAATCAGCCCCAGCATTTT CASNAAEGYGNQPQHF TRBV19 - - TRBJ1-5
TGTGCCTGGACCCAGGGGGCGGGAGATACGCAGTATTTT CAWTQGAGDTQYF TRBV30 TRBD1 - TRBJ2-3
TGTGCCAGCAGTTTAGAGGGTGCTTCCTACGAGCAGTACTTC CASSLEGASYEQYF TRBV27 - - TRBJ2-7
TGTGCCAGCAGTTACGGGCAGGGGACCTACAATGAGCAGTTCTTC CASSYGQGTYNEQFF TRBV6-5 - - TRBJ2-1
TGTGCCAGCAGCTTGGAGTTGTGGGGGCAGGATGGCTACACCTTC CASSLELWGQDGYTF TRBV5-4 - once TRBJ1-2
TGCGCCAGCAGCTTACTAGCGGGGGGCCTCACAGATACGCAGTATTTT CASSLLAGGLTDTQYF TRBV5-1 TRBD2 once TRBJ2-3
TGCGCCAGCAGTGAGTCAGGGGGGAACACCGGGGAGCTGTTTTTT CASSESGGNTGELFF TRBV10-1 - - TRBJ2-2
TGTGCCAGCAGCAAAGAGAAACTAGCGGGGGGGCTCTCCTACGAGCAGTACTTC CASSKEKLAGGLSYEQYF TRBV21-1 - - TRBJ2-7
TGCAGCGTTGCCCCCCGCGGCACTGAAGCTTTCTTT CSVAPRGTEAFF TRBV29-1 - - TRBJ1-1
TGTGCCAGTCAGGGGAACTATGGCTACACCTTC CASQGNYGYTF TRBV28 - - TRBJ1-2
TGCAGCGCCGAGGACGGACAGGACTACGAGCAGTACTTC CSAEDGQDYEQYF TRBV29-1 TRBD1 - TRBJ2-7
TGTGCCAGCAGTGAAGGGACAGGGGTTGGCTACACCTTC CASSEGTGVGYTF TRBV6-1 TRBD1 - TRBJ1-2
TGTGCCACCAGTCGTAACGGTGATACGCAGTATTTT CATSRNGDTQYF TRBV24-1 - - TRBJ2-3
TGTGCCACCAGTGATTTGCGCAGGGGGTATGGCTACACCTTC CATSDLRRGYGYTF TRBV24-1 TRBD1 - TRBJ1-2
TGTGCCAGTAGTTCCAGGTCCAAAAACATTCAGTACTTC CASSSRSKNIQYF TRBV19 - - TRBJ2-4
TGTGCCTGGAGTGTACTAAAGGGGAGGTTTGGCTACACCTTC CAWSVLKGRFGYTF TRBV30 - - TRBJ1-2
TGTGCCAGCAGCTTAGGTGGCCGGGGAGAGCAGTACTTC CASSLGGRGEQYF TRBV11-2 - - TRBJ2-7
TGTGCCAGTTTAAGGAGGAACACTGAAGCTTTCTTT CASLRRNTEAFF TRBV2 - - TRBJ1-1
TGTGCCAGCAGTCTCCGACAGGGGGCGGGAGGTCGAGAGACCCAGTACTTC CASSLRQGAGGRETQYF TRBV28 TRBD1 - TRBJ2-5
TGTGCCAGCAGCTTCCGCGCGGGGGCCATTCGGGATACGCAGTATTTT CASSFRAGAIRDTQYF TRBV7-2 - - TRBJ2-3
TGTGCCAGCAGCCTCGGAGCTGAAGCTTTCTTT CASSLGAEAFF TRBV12-3/TRBV12-4 - - TRBJ1-1
TGCGCCAGCAGCCTTGACGGGAGCACCGTCGGCTACACCTTC CASSLDGSTVGYTF TRBV5-1 - few TRBJ1-2
TGTGCCAGCAGTTTCGGGACAGGGGGATGGCAGTACTTC CASSFGTGGWQYF TRBV12-3/TRBV12-4 TRBD1 - TRBJ2-7
TGTGCCAGCAGCTTATTTGGGGGGACAGGTCCGGGCTATGGCTACACCTTC CASSLFGGTGPGYGYTF TRBV11-2 TRBD1 - TRBJ1-2
TGTGCCAGCAGTCGGAATCAGGGCGTAAATGAAAAACTGTTTTTT CASSRNQGVNEKLFF TRBV25-1 - - TRBJ1-4
TGTGCCAGCTCACCGGCAGGGGTGTGGACAGATACGCAGTATTTT CASSPAGVWTDTQYF TRBV18 - - TRBJ2-3
TGTGCCAGCAGTTTATCTAGAACTTTGAGGGACAGGTCCAAGCAGTACTTC CASSLSRTLRDRSKQYF TRBV27 TRBD1 - TRBJ2-7
TGTGCCAGCAGCGTGGGAGTAGCGGGGGGGCTGTCGGGTGCGGAGACCCAGTACTTC CASSVGVAGGLSGAETQYF TRBV9 TRBD2 - TRBJ2-5
TGCGCCCGCAGCTTGGGGGGGACAGGGGGCGAACCCCTCCACTTT CARSLGGTGGEPLHF TRBV5-1 TRBD1 - TRBJ1-6
TGTGCCAGCAGCTTTACAGGGGTAGGGGTAGATACGCAGTATTTT CASSFTGVGVDTQYF TRBV9 TRBD1 - TRBJ2-3
TGTGCCAGCACCTGGGGACAGGGTGGTGAAAAACTGTTTTTT CASTWGQGGEKLFF TRBV2 TRBD1 - TRBJ1-4
TGCGCCAGCAGCTTGGCCCTGGGGGGGGCAAACAATGAGCAGTTCTTC CASSLALGGANNEQFF TRBV5-1 - - TRBJ2-1
TGTGCCAGCAGTGCCCTACCGGGGGACTCTGAAGCTTTCTTT CASSALPGDSEAFF TRBV2 - few TRBJ1-1
TGCGCCAGCAGCTTGGCGGCAGGCGTCTATGGCTACACCTTC CASSLAAGVYGYTF TRBV5-1 - - TRBJ1-2
TGTGCCAGCAGCACCCGACAGGGAGAAGGAAACACCATATATTTT CASSTRQGEGNTIYF TRBV3-1/TRBV3-2 TRBD1 - TRBJ1-3
TGTGCCAGCAGCATCAAGGCAGGGATGAACACTGAAGCTTTCTTT CASSIKAGMNTEAFF TRBV7-2 - once TRBJ1-1
TGTGCCAGCAGTATCACTGGGGCGGCTCAAGAGACCCAGTACTTC CASSITGAAQETQYF TRBV7-8 - - TRBJ2-5
TGTGCCAGCATGGCGGGCCCCACAGATACGCAGTATTTT CASMAGPTDTQYF TRBV12-3/TRBV12-4 - few TRBJ2-3
TGTGCCAGCAGCCAAGTTCTATCTTTAGCAGACAGCACCGGGGAGCTGTTTTTT CASSQVLSLADSTGELFF TRBV3-1/TRBV3-2 - - TRBJ2-2
TGTGCCAGCAGCAAGGGGTCCGGCGGCGAAGAGACCCAGTACTTC CASSKGSGGEETQYF TRBV2 - - TRBJ2-5
TGTGCCACCAGTGATTCTTTTCGGGGGAGTAGATCCTACAATGAGCAGTTCTTC CATSDSFRGSRSYNEQFF TRBV24-1 - - TRBJ2-1
TGTGCCAGCAGTTTATTTACAGCCTATGGCTACACCTTC CASSLFTAYGYTF TRBV28 - once TRBJ1-2
TGTGCCAGCAGCGTAGGAGGGGGTGTCTACGAGCAGTACTTC CASSVGGGVYEQYF TRBV9 - - TRBJ2-7
TGCAGCGTTGATGACCTAGCGGGATCGAATGAGCAGTTCTTC CSVDDLAGSNEQFF TRBV29-1 TRBD2 - TRBJ2-1
TGTGCCAGCAGCCCGACAGGGTTGGGGACTGAAGCTTTCTTT CASSPTGLGTEAFF TRBV6-5 TRBD1 - TRBJ1-1
TGCGCCAGCAGCCAAAGTGGGACAGGGGGCACTGAAGCTTTCTTT CASSQSGTGGTEAFF TRBV4-1 TRBD1 - TRBJ1-1
TGTGCCAGCAGTGACTCGCCGGGACAGGGGGCCGGGGAGCTGTTTTTT CASSDSPGQGAGELFF TRBV6-4 TRBD1 - TRBJ2-2